This T cell receptor (beta chain) was observed in a study of blood T cell repertoires in COVID-19. TCRdb's table, derived via immunoSEQ multiplex PCR, lists solely in-frame clones and lacks some. The data contain a few hundred thousand clones, almost 90% of them singletons. The CDR3 spans 13 residues. Trimming pared 8 bases from V and 0 bases from J, leaving 9 bases between. The chain is built from TRBV12-3 or TRBV12-4 and TRBJ2-3; D gene ambiguous. Source material: peripheral blood. This TCR was sampled from a young woman with COVID-19, enrolled during active disease. CDR3 sequence: CASRKESTDTQYF. CDR3 DNA sequence: TGTGCCAGCCGAAAAGAGAGCACAGATACGCAGTATTTT.